In this sample, the clone carrying this T cell receptor (beta chain) turned up a few times. The time point here: sample taken at primary tumor resection. Frozen PBMC, nontumor lung or tumor provided whole RNA, which was sequenced unsorted. The data stem from a study of spatial heterogeneity in lung cancer. Study summary: Each time, sequencing found more beta-chain sequences than alpha-chain sequences. Across the raw uncorrected reads, a unique TCR and UMI combination was observed, on average, more than ten times.

V was trimmed by 5 bases and J by 0 bases, leaving 10 bases between them. This CDR3 spans 14 amino acids. Germline assignment: CDR1 SEHNR and CDR2 FQNEAQ (reference sequence). TCRdb used MiXCR to reprocess the 5' RACE reads, holding one entry per CDR3 protein. The sample lists 7,500 to 10,000 distinct CDR3 sequences; around 16% were seen once. The receptor comes from a male donor with early-stage non-small cell lung cancer. The rearrangement uses TRBV7-9 and TRBJ2-5, with D hard to call. The sample here was normal lung tissue next to the tumor, taken at surgery. The CDR3 region has the DNA TGTGCCAGCAGCGCACCGCTCGACCAAGAGACCCAGTACTTC. Amino acid sequence: CASSAPLDQETQYF.